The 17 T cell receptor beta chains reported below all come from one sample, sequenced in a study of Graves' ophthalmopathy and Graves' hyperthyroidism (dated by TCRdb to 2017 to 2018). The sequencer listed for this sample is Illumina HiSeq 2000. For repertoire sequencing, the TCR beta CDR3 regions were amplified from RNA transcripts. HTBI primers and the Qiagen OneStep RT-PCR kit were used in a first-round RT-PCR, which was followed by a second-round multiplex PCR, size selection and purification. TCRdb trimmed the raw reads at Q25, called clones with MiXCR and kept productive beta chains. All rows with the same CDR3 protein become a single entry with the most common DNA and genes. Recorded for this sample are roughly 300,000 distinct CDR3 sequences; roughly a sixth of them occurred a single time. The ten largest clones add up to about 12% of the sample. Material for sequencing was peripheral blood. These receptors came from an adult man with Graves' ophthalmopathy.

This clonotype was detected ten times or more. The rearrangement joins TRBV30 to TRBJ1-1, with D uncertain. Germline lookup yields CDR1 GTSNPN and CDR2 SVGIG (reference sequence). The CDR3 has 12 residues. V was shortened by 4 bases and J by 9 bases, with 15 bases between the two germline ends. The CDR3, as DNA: TGTGCCTGGAACCGGGAAGGTTCTCAAGCTTTCTTT. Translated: CAWNREGSQAFF.

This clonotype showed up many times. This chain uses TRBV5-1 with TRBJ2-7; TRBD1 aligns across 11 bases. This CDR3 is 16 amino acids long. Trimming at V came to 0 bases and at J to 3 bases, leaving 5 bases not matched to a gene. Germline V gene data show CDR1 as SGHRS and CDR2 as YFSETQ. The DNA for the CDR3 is TGCGCCAGCAGCTTGGCAAGGACAGGGGGCAACTACGAGCAGTACTTC. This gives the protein CASSLARTGGNYEQYF.

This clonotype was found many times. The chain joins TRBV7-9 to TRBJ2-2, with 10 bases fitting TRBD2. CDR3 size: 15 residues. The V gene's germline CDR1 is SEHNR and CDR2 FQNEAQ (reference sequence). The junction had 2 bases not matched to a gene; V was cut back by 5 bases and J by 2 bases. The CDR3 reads CASSRLAGNTGELFF. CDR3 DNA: TGTGCCAGCAGCCGACTAGCGGGTAACACCGGGGAGCTGTTTTTT.

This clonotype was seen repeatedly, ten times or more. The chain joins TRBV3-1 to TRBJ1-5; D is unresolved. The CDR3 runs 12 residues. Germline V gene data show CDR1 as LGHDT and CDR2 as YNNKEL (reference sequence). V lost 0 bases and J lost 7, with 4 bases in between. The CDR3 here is CASSQDKQPQHF. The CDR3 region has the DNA TGTGCCAGCAGCCAAGATAAACAGCCCCAGCATTTT. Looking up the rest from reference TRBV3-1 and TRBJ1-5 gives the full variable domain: DTAVSQTPKYLVTQMGNDKSIKCEQNLGHDTMYWYKQDSKKFLKIMFSYNNKELIINETVPNRFSPKSPDKAHLNLHINSLELGDSAVYFCASSQDKQPQHFGDGTRLSIL.

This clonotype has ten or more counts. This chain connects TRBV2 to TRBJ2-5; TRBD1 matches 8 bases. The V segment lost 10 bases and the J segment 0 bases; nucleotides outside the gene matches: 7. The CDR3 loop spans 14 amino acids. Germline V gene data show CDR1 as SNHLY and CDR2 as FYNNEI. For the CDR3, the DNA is TGTGCCATTCAGGGGGCCGGAGACCAAGAGACCCAGTACTTC. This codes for CAIQGAGDQETQYF.

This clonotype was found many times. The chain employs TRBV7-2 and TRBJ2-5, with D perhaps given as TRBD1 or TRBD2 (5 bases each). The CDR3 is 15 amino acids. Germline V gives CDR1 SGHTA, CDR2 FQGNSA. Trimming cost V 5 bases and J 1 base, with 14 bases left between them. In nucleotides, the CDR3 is TGTGCCAGCAGCCGGGACGGTTACAGCCAAGAGACCCAGTACTTC. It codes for CASSRDGYSQETQYF.

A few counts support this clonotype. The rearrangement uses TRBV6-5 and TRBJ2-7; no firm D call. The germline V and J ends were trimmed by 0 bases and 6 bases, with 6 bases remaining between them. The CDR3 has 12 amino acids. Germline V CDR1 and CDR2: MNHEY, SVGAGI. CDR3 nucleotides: TGTGCCAGCAGTTACTCCGGGCTCGAGCAGTACTTC. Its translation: CASSYSGLEQYF.

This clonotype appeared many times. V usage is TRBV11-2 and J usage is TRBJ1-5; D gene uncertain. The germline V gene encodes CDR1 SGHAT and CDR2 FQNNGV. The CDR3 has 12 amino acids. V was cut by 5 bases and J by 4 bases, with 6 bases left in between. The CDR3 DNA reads TGTGCCAGCAGCCATATTAATCAGCCCCAGCATTTT. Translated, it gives CASSHINQPQHF.

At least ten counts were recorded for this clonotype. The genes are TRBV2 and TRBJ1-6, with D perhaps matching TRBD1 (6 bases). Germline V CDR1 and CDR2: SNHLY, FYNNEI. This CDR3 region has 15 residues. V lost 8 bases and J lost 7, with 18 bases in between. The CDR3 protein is CASGPPSGVNSPLHF. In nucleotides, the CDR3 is TGTGCCAGCGGACCTCCGTCAGGGGTCAATTCACCCCTCCACTTT.

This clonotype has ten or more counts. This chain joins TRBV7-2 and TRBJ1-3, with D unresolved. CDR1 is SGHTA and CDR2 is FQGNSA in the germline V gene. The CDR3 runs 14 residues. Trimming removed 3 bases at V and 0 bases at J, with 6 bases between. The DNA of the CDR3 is TGTGCCAGCAGCTTGACTTTCTCTGGAAACACCATATATTTT. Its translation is CASSLTFSGNTIYF.

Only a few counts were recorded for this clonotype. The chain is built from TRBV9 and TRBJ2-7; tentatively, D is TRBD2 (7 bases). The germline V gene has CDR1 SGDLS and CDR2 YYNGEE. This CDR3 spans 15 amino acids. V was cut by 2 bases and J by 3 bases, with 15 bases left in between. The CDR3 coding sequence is TGTGCCAGCAGCGTTGGGGCGGGGGCCGACTACGAGCAGTACTTC. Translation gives CASSVGAGADYEQYF.

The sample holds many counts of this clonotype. CDR3 protein: CAWTDRGDEQYF. CDR3 DNA sequence: TGTGCCTGGACAGACAGGGGCGACGAGCAGTACTTC. The chain has TRBV30 and TRBJ2-7; 8 nucleotides line up with TRBD1. V shed 4 bases, J shed 5 bases, and the junction held 4 bases outside the gene matches. CDR1 is GTSNPN, CDR2 SVGIG, per germline (reference sequence). The CDR3 has 12 amino acids.

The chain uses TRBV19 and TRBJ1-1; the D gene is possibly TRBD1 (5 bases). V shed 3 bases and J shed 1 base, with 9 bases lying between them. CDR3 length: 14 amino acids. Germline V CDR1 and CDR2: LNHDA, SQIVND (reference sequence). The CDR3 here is CASSIGGTNTEAFF. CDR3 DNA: TGTGCCAGTAGTATCGGGGGGACGAACACTGAAGCTTTCTTT.

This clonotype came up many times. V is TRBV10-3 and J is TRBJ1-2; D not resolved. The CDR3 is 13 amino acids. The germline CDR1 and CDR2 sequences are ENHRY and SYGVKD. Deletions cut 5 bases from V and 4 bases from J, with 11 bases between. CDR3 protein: CAISSTPGYGYTF. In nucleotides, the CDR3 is TGTGCCATCAGTTCAACTCCGGGCTATGGCTACACCTTC.

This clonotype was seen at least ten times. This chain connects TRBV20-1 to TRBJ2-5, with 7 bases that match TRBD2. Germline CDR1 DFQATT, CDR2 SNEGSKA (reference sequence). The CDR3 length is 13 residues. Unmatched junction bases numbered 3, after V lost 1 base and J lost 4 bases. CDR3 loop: CSARVPGGETQYF. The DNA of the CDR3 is TGCAGTGCTAGAGTTCCGGGGGGAGAGACCCAGTACTTC.

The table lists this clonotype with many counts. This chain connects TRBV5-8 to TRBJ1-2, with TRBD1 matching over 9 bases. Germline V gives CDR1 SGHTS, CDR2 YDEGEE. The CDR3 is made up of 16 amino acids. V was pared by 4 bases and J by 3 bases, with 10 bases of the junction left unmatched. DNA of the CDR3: TGTGCCAGCAGCGCGGACAGGGGTGGACTCGACTATGGCTACACCTTC. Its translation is CASSADRGGLDYGYTF.

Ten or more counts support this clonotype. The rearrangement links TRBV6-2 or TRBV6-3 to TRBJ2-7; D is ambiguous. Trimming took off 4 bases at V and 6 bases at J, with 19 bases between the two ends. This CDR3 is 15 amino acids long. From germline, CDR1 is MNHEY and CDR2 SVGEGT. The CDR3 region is CASSSPTTDGVEQYF. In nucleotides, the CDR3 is TGTGCCAGCAGTTCTCCGACAACTGACGGAGTCGAGCAGTACTTC.